This is a list of T cell receptor beta chains from one sample in a study of regulatory T cells in long-lasting Graves disease. TCRdb used MiXCR to reprocess the multiplex PCR reads, holding one entry per CDR3 protein. The sample contains fewer than 350,000 distinct CDR3 sequences, 18% of which appear only once. The source material was peripheral blood mononuclear cells (PBMCs), sampled at new diagnosis, from a patient treated with antithyroid drugs. These receptors came from a female donor with Graves disease. The CDR3 runs from the conserved cysteine through the conserved F or W. Each record gives: V gene, D gene, CDR3 protein. The D gene is left open where the match is weak.

V: TRBV20-1
D: .
CDR3: CSADMNTEAFF

V: TRBV12-3/TRBV12-4
D: TRBD2
CDR3: CASSGVAGITGELFF

V: TRBV5-1
D: .
CDR3: CASSLDREVYEQYF

V: TRBV29-1
D: .
CDR3: CSVVWQGRVNEQFF

V: TRBV19
D: .
CDR3: CASSPYLFTEETQYF

V: TRBV12-3/TRBV12-4
D: .
CDR3: CASSRVSEKLFF

V: TRBV10-3
D: .
CDR3: CAIAVSGSQETQYF

V: TRBV7-2
D: TRBD1
CDR3: CASSGTVSSYNEQFF

V: TRBV28
D: .
CDR3: CASSLSRGHMNTEAFF

V: TRBV12-3/TRBV12-4
D: TRBD1
CDR3: CASSPGTGEIDTQYF

V: TRBV13
D: .
CDR3: CASASLGTSTGTAFF

V: TRBV13
D: TRBD2
CDR3: CASSPGTSGRMYEQYF

V: TRBV12-3/TRBV12-4
D: .
CDR3: CASSPLGRQIYGYTF

V: TRBV7-9
D: TRBD1
CDR3: CASSPPTGGDGYTF

V: TRBV6-1
D: .
CDR3: CASSEVGFYEQYF

V: TRBV5-1
D: .
CDR3: CASSLSGAQTEAFF

V: TRBV19
D: .
CDR3: CASSTLLGANVLTF

V: TRBV2
D: TRBD1
CDR3: CASTLEGQGDEQYF

V: TRBV28
D: .
CDR3: CASTTRTSKSDTQYF

V: TRBV19
D: .
CDR3: CASSMLARNPNYEQYF

V: TRBV5-6
D: .
CDR3: CASSLGGNEKLFF

V: TRBV25-1
D: .
CDR3: CASSGEDGQTLYEQYF

V: TRBV7-8
D: TRBD2
CDR3: CASSRRLALSYEQYF

V: TRBV7-3
D: .
CDR3: CASSLNGQGRNTQYF

V: TRBV5-1
D: .
CDR3: CASSLSTGSSETQYF

V: TRBV6-5
D: .
CDR3: CASSYSSQMNTEAFF

V: TRBV6-5
D: TRBD2
CDR3: CASSYRPLAGGPNEQFF

V: TRBV27
D: .
CDR3: CASSDPSGRQQYF

V: TRBV14
D: TRBD2
CDR3: CASSQLSGRNYNEQFF

V: TRBV6-9
D: .
CDR3: CASSWYSTPRGTEAFF

V: TRBV19
D: .
CDR3: CASRVGGDSWGEQFF

V: TRBV20-1
D: TRBD2
CDR3: CSANAGTRIGYEQYF

V: TRBV20-1
D: .
CDR3: CSARDGGPRVDEQFF